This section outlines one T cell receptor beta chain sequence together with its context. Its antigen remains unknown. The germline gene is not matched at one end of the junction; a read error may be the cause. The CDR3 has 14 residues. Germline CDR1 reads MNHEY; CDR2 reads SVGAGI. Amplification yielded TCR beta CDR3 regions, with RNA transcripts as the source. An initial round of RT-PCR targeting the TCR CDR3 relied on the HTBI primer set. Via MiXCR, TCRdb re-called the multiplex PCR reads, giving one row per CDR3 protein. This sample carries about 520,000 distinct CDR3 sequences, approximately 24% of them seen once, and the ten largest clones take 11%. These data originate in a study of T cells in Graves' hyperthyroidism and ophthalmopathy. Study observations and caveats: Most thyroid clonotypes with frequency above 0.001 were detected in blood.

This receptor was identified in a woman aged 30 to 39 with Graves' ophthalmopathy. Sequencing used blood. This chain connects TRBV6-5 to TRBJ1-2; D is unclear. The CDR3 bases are TGTGCCAGCAGTTACCGCGGCAGAGCCTATGGCTACAGCTTC. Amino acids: CASSYRGRAYGYSF.